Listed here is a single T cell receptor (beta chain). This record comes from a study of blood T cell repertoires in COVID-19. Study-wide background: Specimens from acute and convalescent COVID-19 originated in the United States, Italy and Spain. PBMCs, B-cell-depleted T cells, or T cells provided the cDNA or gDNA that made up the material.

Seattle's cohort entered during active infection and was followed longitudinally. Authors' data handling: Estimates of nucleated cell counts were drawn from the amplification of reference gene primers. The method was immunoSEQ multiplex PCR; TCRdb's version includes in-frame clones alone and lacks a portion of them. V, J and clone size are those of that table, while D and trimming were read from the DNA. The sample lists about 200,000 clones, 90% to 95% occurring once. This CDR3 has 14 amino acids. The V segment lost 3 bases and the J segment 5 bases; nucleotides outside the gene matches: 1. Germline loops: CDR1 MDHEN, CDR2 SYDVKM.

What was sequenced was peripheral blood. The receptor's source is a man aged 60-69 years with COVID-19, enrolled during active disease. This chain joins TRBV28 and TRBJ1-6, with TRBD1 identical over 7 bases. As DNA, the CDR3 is TGTGCCAGCAGTTTGGGGACAGATAATTCACCCCTCCACTTT. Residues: CASSLGTDNSPLHF.